These 27 T cell receptor beta chains were sequenced from one sample in a study of regulatory T cells in long-lasting Graves disease listed by TCRdb under 2021. Library prep was done by multiplex PCR. The sample was run on an Illumina HiSeq 4000. iRepertoire HTBI primers and Arm-PCR amplification of CDR3 regions were used to construct TCR beta libraries. TCRdb took the public reads, trimmed them with fastp at Q25, ran MiXCR for clone calling and kept in-frame beta chains. All rows with the same CDR3 protein become a single entry with the most common DNA and genes. This sample has approximately 490,000 distinct CDR3 sequences in its table, and around 15% of those were observed once. The ten most abundant clones make up 12% of the sample. Read against the paper, the sample's time point label means: newly diagnosed GD, antithyroid drugs for less than 3 months. For both TCR sequencing and RNA sequencing, RNA was extracted from PBMCs using TRIzol.

The same sample was also used in a study of T cells in Graves' hyperthyroidism and ophthalmopathy.

The sequenced sample was peripheral blood mononuclear cells (PBMCs), obtained at new diagnosis, from a patient treated with antithyroid drugs. These receptors were taken from a man in his forties with Graves disease. Donor details come from another sample of the same person, matched by shared clones.

This clonotype was detected many times. This chain connects TRBV13 to TRBJ2-7; D is perhaps TRBD2 (7 bases). This CDR3 is built from 14 residues. Trimming stripped 0 bases from V and 5 bases from J, with 11 bases between. The germline CDR1 and CDR2 sequences are PRHDT and FYEKMQ (reference sequence). CDR3 region: CASSLGGGDNEQYF. Written as DNA, the CDR3 is TGTGCCAGCAGCTTAGGGGGAGGGGACAACGAGCAGTACTTC.

This clonotype was recorded a few times. The rearrangement links TRBV3-1 to TRBJ1-1, with unresolved D. This CDR3 has 12 amino acids. CDR1 LGHDT and CDR2 YNNKEL come from the germline V gene (reference sequence). V gave up 5 bases and J gave up 3 bases, with 7 bases separating them. The CDR3 DNA reads TGTGCCAGCAGCAGGACCGACACTGAAGCTTTCTTT. Its protein is CASSRTDTEAFF.

This clonotype was observed at least ten times. The chain has TRBV6-2 or TRBV6-3 and TRBJ2-5; 7 nucleotides agree with TRBD1. The junction had 7 bases not matched to a gene; V was cut back by 6 bases and J by 0 bases. Germline V gene data show CDR1 as MNHEY and CDR2 as SVGEGT. This CDR3 spans 15 amino acids. Here the CDR3 reads CASRLRGTDQETQYF. DNA of the CDR3: TGTGCCAGCAGACTAAGAGGGACAGACCAAGAGACCCAGTACTTC.

The chain uses TRBV7-9 and TRBJ1-2, with D possibly being TRBD1 (5 bases). The CDR3 is 15 residues long. V lost 0 bases and J 4 bases, leaving 12 bases between the germline ends. Germline CDR1 and CDR2: SEHNR and FQNEAQ (reference sequence). The CDR3 protein is CASSLARDGSYGYTF. In DNA, the CDR3 is TGTGCCAGCAGCTTAGCGCGGGACGGGTCCTATGGCTACACCTTC.

The genes are TRBV20-1 and TRBJ2-2, with D unclear. CDR1 is DFQATT, CDR2 SNEGSKA, per germline (reference sequence). V was trimmed by 0 bases and J by 0 bases, leaving 8 bases between them. CDR3 size: 15 residues. Written as DNA, the CDR3 is TGCAGTGCTAGAGATTTTAGGGCGAACACCGGGGAGCTGTTTTTT. Its translation is CSARDFRANTGELFF.

This clonotype came up many times. The chain carries TRBV6-1 and TRBJ2-5, with 7 bases identical to TRBD2. The CDR3 totals 15 residues. CDR1 MNHNS and CDR2 SASEGT come from the germline V gene. Germline trimming cut 10 bases from V and 2 bases from J; bases unmatched to any gene: 13. The CDR3, as DNA: TGTGCCACGAAACGGGAGGCCTTGCTGCAAGAGACCCAGTACTTC. This encodes CATKREALLQETQYF.

Many counts were recorded for this clonotype. The chain couples TRBV28 to TRBJ1-2; no clear D. This CDR3 comprises 13 residues. V shed 8 bases and J shed 2 bases, with 12 bases lying between them. Per germline, CDR1 MDHEN and CDR2 SYDVKM. The CDR3 DNA reads as TGTGCCAGCGCACGGGGTCTCAACTATGGCTACACCTTC. It codes for CASARGLNYGYTF.

In this sample, this clonotype turned up many times. This rearrangement joins TRBV2 to TRBJ2-5; unclear D gene. Trimming pared 4 bases from V and 5 bases from J, leaving 11 bases between. Germline V gene lookup returns CDR1 SNHLY and CDR2 FYNNEI. CDR3 size: 13 residues. CDR3 nucleotides: TGTGCCAGCAGTGTCGAACGGCAGGAGACCCAGTACTTC. It specifies CASSVERQETQYF.

This clonotype came up many times. The CDR3 DNA reads as TGTGCCAGCAGCCCTCCGGGACTAGCGGTCAAAGAGACCCAGTACTTC. It codes for CASSPPGLAVKETQYF. The gene calls are TRBV2 and TRBJ2-5; TRBD2 agrees at 11 bases. With 6 bases clipped from V and 3 bases from J, the junction kept 9 bases outside the gene matches. CDR3 length: 16 amino acids. Germline V CDR1 and CDR2: SNHLY, FYNNEI.

This clonotype was counted many times. The gene calls are TRBV30 and TRBJ2-2; perhaps TRBD2 as D (6 bases). This CDR3 has 13 residues. V lost 3 bases to trimming and J lost 7 bases, with 12 bases between them. CDR1 is GTSNPN, CDR2 SVGIG, per germline (reference sequence). In nucleotides, the CDR3 is TGTGCCTGGAGACAGACGGGGGACGGGGAGCTGTTTTTT. Amino acid sequence: CAWRQTGDGELFF.

This clonotype was found many times. The rearrangement links TRBV20-1 to TRBJ1-1; TRBD1 matches 8 bases. Germline CDR1 DFQATT, CDR2 SNEGSKA (reference sequence). CDR3 length: 14 amino acids. Trimming cost V 1 base and J 3 bases; bases outside gene matches: 4. The CDR3 DNA follows: TGCAGTGCTAGAGCGGCGGACAGGGACACTGAAGCTTTCTTT. It translates to CSARAADRDTEAFF.

This clonotype was recorded at least ten times. This chain links TRBV28 with TRBJ2-7; 7 bases align to TRBD2. The CDR3 spans 17 residues. The germline V gene encodes CDR1 MDHEN and CDR2 SYDVKM. V lost 6 bases to trimming and J lost 5 bases; unmatched junction nucleotides: 19. CDR3 nucleotides: TGTGCCAGCAGCCTCTCGGCCGGCGGGAGTAGCGGCAACGAGCAGTACTTC. Translating it yields CASSLSAGGSSGNEQYF.

This clonotype was counted at least ten times. The CDR3 is CASSVSGADQPDTQYF. CDR3 nucleotides: TGTGCCAGCAGTGTTTCCGGGGCCGACCAGCCGGATACGCAGTATTTT. The rearrangement joins TRBV6-1 to TRBJ2-3; D may match TRBD1 or TRBD2 (5 bases each). Germline V gives CDR1 MNHNS, CDR2 SASEGT. V lost 4 bases and J 6 bases, leaving 20 bases between the germline ends. The CDR3 runs to 16 residues.

This clonotype was recorded at least ten times. The chain links TRBV29-1 to TRBJ2-1, with TRBD2 identical over 9 bases. Germline-derived CDR1 and CDR2 are SQVTM and ANQGSEA. This CDR3 contains 14 residues. Unmatched junction bases numbered 5, after V lost 4 bases and J lost 4 bases. CDR3 sequence (DNA): TGCAGCGTTGTTACTAGCGGGCTTTACAATGAGCAGTTCTTC. Translated, it gives CSVVTSGLYNEQFF.

This clonotype was detected many times. This chain joins TRBV6-5 and TRBJ1-1, with D unresolved. CDR3 length: 19 residues. Trimming took 4 bases from V and 0 from J, leaving 24 bases between them. The germline gives CDR1 MNHEY, CDR2 SVGAGI. The CDR3 DNA is TGTGCCAGCAGTTTCAGAGAGGGCAAAGCATCACGAATGAACACTGAAGCTTTCTTT. Translating it yields CASSFREGKASRMNTEAFF.

The V gene is TRBV5-1, the J gene TRBJ2-5; no clear D gene. Germline CDR1 is SGHRS and CDR2 is YFSETQ. This CDR3 is built from 14 residues. The V and J ends lost 0 bases and 2 bases respectively, with 8 bases between them. The DNA of the CDR3 is TGCGCCAGCAGCTTGGGTGACGTGCAAGAGACCCAGTACTTC. It yields the protein CASSLGDVQETQYF.

The sample holds many counts of this clonotype. This chain uses TRBV27 with TRBJ1-1; D remains unclear. Trimming removed 2 bases from V and 8 bases from J, with 12 bases in between. The CDR3 runs to 13 residues. Per germline, CDR1 MNHEY and CDR2 SMNVEV (reference sequence). The CDR3 here is CASSLRSGLEAFF. The DNA of the CDR3 is TGTGCCAGCAGTTTACGTAGCGGACTAGAAGCTTTCTTT.

The chain carries TRBV10-1 and TRBJ2-1; TRBD2 matches at 7 bases. Germline loops: CDR1 WNHNN, CDR2 SYGVQD (reference sequence). This CDR3 is 15 amino acids long. The J segment lost 5 bases and the V segment lost 3 bases, leaving 7 bases of the junction unmatched. The CDR3 nucleotides are TGCGCCAGCAGTGAAGGCGGGAGTACCAACAATGAGCAGTTCTTC. Translation gives CASSEGGSTNNEQFF.

Note on this clonotype: One base away lies a much larger clone, so this may be a sequencing read error. This chain links TRBV10-3 with TRBJ1-2; perhaps TRBD1 as D (5 bases). The CDR3 spans 16 residues. Per germline, CDR1 ENHRY and CDR2 SYGVKD. The CDR3, as DNA: TGTGCCATCAGTGAGCCAGACAGACAAGTTAACTATGGCCACACCTTC. Amino acids: CAISEPDRQVNYGHTF.

As regards this clonotype: One base away lies a much larger clone, so this may be a sequencing read error. J is TRBJ2-5 and V is TRBV13; D might be TRBD1 (6 bases). Germline CDR1 PRHDT, CDR2 FYEKMQ (reference sequence). CDR3 length: 15 residues. Trimming took 0 bases from V and 1 from J, leaving 9 bases between them. The CDR3 DNA sequence: TGTGCCAGCAGCTTAGGCAGGGGCCTCCAAGAGACCCAGTACTTC. This encodes CASSLGRGLQETQYF.

This clonotype was observed at least ten times. This rearrangement joins TRBV3-1 to TRBJ2-3; D is undetermined. Germline CDR1 and CDR2: LGHDT and YNNKEL (reference sequence). Trimming took 1 base from V and 0 from J, leaving 5 bases between them. This CDR3 contains 14 residues. The CDR3 region is CASSQGDSTDTQYF. CDR3 coding DNA: TGTGCCAGCAGCCAAGGAGACAGCACAGATACGCAGTATTTT.

There are many counts of this clonotype. The chain joins TRBV20-1 to TRBJ1-1; D might be TRBD1 (5 bases). Trimming removed 0 bases at V and 6 bases at J, with 17 bases between. This CDR3 has 15 residues. Per the germline V gene, CDR1 is DFQATT and CDR2 is SNEGSKA (reference sequence). The CDR3 region is CSARDSQGGEPEAFF. The CDR3 region has the DNA TGCAGTGCTAGAGATTCCCAGGGAGGGGAGCCTGAAGCTTTCTTT.

The J gene is TRBJ1-4, the V gene TRBV10-3; 9 bases map to TRBD1. CDR1 and CDR2 (germline): ENHRY, SYGVKD. The CDR3 has 16 residues. V gave up 10 bases and J gave up 8 bases; unmatched junction bases: 17. CDR3 nucleotide sequence: TGTGCCACTAGCGACCCCAAGACAGGGGGAGACGAAAAACTGTTTTTT. Its protein product is CATSDPKTGGDEKLFF.

This chain uses TRBV28 with TRBJ1-6; D unresolved. Germline CDR1 reads MDHEN; CDR2 reads SYDVKM. The CDR3 is 16 amino acids. Trimming removed 5 bases at V and 3 bases at J, with 14 bases between. The DNA of the CDR3 is TGTGCCAGCAGTCCAGACATATTCAACTATAATTCACCCCTCCACTTT. Its translation: CASSPDIFNYNSPLHF.

This clonotype was counted only a few times. The chain links TRBV20-1 to TRBJ2-1, with TRBD2 identical over 14 bases. Trimming cost V 0 bases and J 4 bases; bases outside gene matches: 5. Germline lookup yields CDR1 DFQATT and CDR2 SNEGSKA (reference sequence). The CDR3 consists of 17 residues. The CDR3 spells CSARDLGLAGGYNEQFF. The CDR3 region has the DNA TGCAGTGCTAGAGATCTCGGACTAGCGGGAGGTTACAATGAGCAGTTCTTC.

This clonotype has more than one count but fewer than ten. The gene calls are TRBV27 and TRBJ2-7, with D perhaps TRBD2 (5 bases). The V gene lost 3 bases and the J gene lost 6 bases, with 15 bases spanning the gap. The CDR3 totals 14 residues. Germline-derived CDR1 and CDR2 are MNHEY and SMNVEV (reference sequence). The CDR3 nucleotides are TGTGCCAGCAGTTTCGGCAGGACTTCATCCGAGCAGTACTTC. It is translated as CASSFGRTSSEQYF.

In its sample, this clonotype was seen a few times. This rearrangement joins TRBV5-8 to TRBJ1-1, with D unclear. The CDR3 is 11 residues long. V was trimmed by 1 base and J by 6 bases, leaving 4 bases between them. CDR1 and CDR2 from the germline V gene are SGHTS and YDEGEE. The CDR3 reads CASSLNAEAFF. The CDR3 nucleotides are TGTGCCAGCAGCTTGAATGCTGAAGCTTTCTTT.